A selection of T cell receptor beta chains follows, all from one sample in a study of radiation and T cells in renal cell carcinoma. Profiled with immunoSEQ multiplex PCR; TCRdb holds only in-frame clones, not every one. The data show about 64,000 clones, about 83% seen once. Specimen: blood, collected from a patient whose treatment included radiotherapy and nephrectomy. All receptors derive from a man in his 60s with renal cell carcinoma. The CDR3 runs from the conserved cysteine through the conserved F or W. The D gene is left open where the match is weak. A row's size may be missing; if present it is once, few, many or a size class.

-	TRBJ1-5	TRBV6-1	-	CASSAQGGNQPQHF	TGTGCCAGCAGTGCCCAGGGAGGCAATCAGCCCCAGCATTTT
-	TRBJ1-5	TRBV30	-	CAWSRGSNQPQHF	TGTGCCTGGAGTAGGGGGAGCAATCAGCCCCAGCATTTT
-	TRBJ2-3	TRBV6-1	-	CASSESWGEDTQYF	TGTGCCAGCAGTGAATCTTGGGGGGAAGATACGCAGTATTTT
-	TRBJ1-2	TRBV30	once	CAWRANYGYTF	TGTGCCTGGAGAGCTAACTATGGCTACACCTTC
TRBD1	TRBJ2-3	TRBV19	-	CASSMIRTGGGDTQYF	TGTGCCAGTAGTATGATACGGACAGGGGGAGGAGATACGCAGTATTTT
TRBD1	TRBJ1-3	TRBV19	-	CASSTTGGFTGNTIYF	TGTGCCAGTAGTACAACAGGGGGCTTTACTGGAAACACCATATATTTT
TRBD1	TRBJ2-3	TRBV2	-	CASSEVGTGPPLGHTDTQYF	TGTGCCAGCAGTGAAGTAGGGACAGGTCCACCCCTGGGGCACACAGATACGCAGTATTTT
-	TRBJ2-2	TRBV19	few	CASSLSQDTGELFF	TGTGCCAGTAGCTTATCCCAGGACACCGGGGAGCTGTTTTTT
-	TRBJ1-1	TRBV2	-	CASSQREAFF	TGTGCCAGCAGTCAGAGAGAAGCTTTCTTT
-	TRBJ1-5	TRBV19	few	CASSSGGDSNQPQHF	TGTGCCAGTAGTAGTGGAGGAGATAGCAATCAGCCCCAGCATTTT
-	TRBJ1-1	TRBV2	-	CASSSTGYSNTEAFF	TGTGCCAGCAGTAGCACAGGGTATTCGAACACTGAAGCTTTCTTT
TRBD2	TRBJ2-5	TRBV11-2	-	CASSTIAGHQESQYF	TGTGCCAGCAGCACCATAGCGGGGCACCAAGAGTCCCAGTACTTC
-	TRBJ2-3	TRBV5-8	-	CASSQSRGTDTQYF	TGTGCCAGCAGCCAGTCTCGGGGCACAGATACGCAGTATTTT
-	TRBJ1-5	TRBV10-3	-	CAISENNQPQHF	TGTGCCATCAGTGAAAATAATCAGCCCCAGCATTTT
-	TRBJ1-5	TRBV18	-	CASSPTGQPQHF	TGTGCCAGCTCACCAACGGGTCAGCCCCAGCATTTT
-	TRBJ1-5	TRBV7-7	-	CASRPSRLAQPQHF	TGTGCCAGCAGACCCTCTAGGTTGGCTCAGCCCCAGCATTTT
-	TRBJ1-1	TRBV7-9	-	CASTLEGGLNTEAFF	TGTGCCAGCACCTTAGAAGGTGGACTGAACACTGAAGCTTTCTTT
-	TRBJ1-1	TRBV4-2	few	CASSRRGGNTEAFF	TGTGCCAGCAGCCGTAGGGGTGGTAACACTGAAGCTTTCTTT
-	TRBJ1-2	TRBV20-1	-	CSAPKDYGYTF	TGCAGTGCTCCGAAAGACTATGGCTACACCTTC
-	TRBJ1-6	TRBV18	few	CASSPSSYNSPLHF	TGTGCCAGCTCACCTAGCTCCTATAATTCACCCCTCCACTTT
-	TRBJ1-3	TRBV5-1	-	CASSLGLGGPGNTIYF	TGCGCCAGCAGCTTGGGCTTAGGGGGGCCTGGAAACACCATATATTTT
-	TRBJ2-7	TRBV29-1	-	CSVSHRDGEQYF	TGCAGCGTTTCACACAGGGACGGCGAGCAGTACTTC